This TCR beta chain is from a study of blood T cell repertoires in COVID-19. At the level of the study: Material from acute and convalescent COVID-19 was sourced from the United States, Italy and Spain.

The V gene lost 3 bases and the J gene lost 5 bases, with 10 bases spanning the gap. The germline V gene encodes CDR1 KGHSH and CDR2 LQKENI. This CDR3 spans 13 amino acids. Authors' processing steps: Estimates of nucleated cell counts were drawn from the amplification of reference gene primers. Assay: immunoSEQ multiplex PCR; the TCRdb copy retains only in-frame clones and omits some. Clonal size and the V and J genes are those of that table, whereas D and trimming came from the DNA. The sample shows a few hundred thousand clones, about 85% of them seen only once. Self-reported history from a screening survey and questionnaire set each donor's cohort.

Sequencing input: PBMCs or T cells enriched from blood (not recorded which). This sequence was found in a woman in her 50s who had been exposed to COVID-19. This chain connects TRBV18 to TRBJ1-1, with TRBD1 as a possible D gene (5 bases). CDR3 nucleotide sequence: TGTGCCAGCTCACCCAGGGTAAAGACTGAAGCTTTCTTT. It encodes CASSPRVKTEAFF.